What follows are 25 T cell receptor beta chains derived from one specimen sequenced in a study of technical replicates of blood from a few donors. Profiled with immunoSEQ multiplex PCR; TCRdb holds only in-frame clones, not every one. Altogether 60,000 to 90,000 clones are present, 85% to 95% being singletons, with the ten largest covering about 0.41%. The sample comprised T cells isolated from PBMCs. The source of these receptors is a human donor in good health.

This rearrangement joins TRBV11-2 to TRBJ2-5; D not certain. In germline, CDR1 is SGHAT, CDR2 FQNNGV. The V gene lost 4 bases and the J gene lost 5 bases, with 8 bases spanning the gap. The CDR3 consists of 12 residues. The DNA for the CDR3 is TGTGCCAGCAGCTCACCCGGTGAGACCCAGTACTTC. Its protein is CASSSPGETQYF.

This clone showed up just once. V usage is TRBV2 and J usage is TRBJ2-7; 8 positions agree with TRBD1. V lost 6 bases and J lost 2; bases outside the gene matches: 3. CDR3 length equals 13 residues. Germline V gene data show CDR1 as SNHLY and CDR2 as FYNNEI. The CDR3 loop is CASSDRGPYEQYF. CDR3 coding DNA: TGTGCCAGCAGCGACAGGGGTCCCTACGAGCAGTACTTC.

The rearrangement uses TRBV4-3 and TRBJ2-5; D is possibly TRBD2 (6 bases). The CDR3 spans 15 residues. Germline V gene lookup returns CDR1 LGHNA and CDR2 YSLEER. V lost 4 bases and J 4 bases, leaving 16 bases between the germline ends. CDR3 coding DNA: TGCGCCAGCAGCCGATCCCCGGGGGATGGAGAGACCCAGTACTTC. It specifies CASSRSPGDGETQYF.

This rearrangement joins TRBV2 to TRBJ2-1; possibly TRBD2 for D (5 bases). There are 12 residues in the CDR3. V dropped 10 bases and J dropped 6 bases, with 13 bases sitting between them. Germline CDR1 is SNHLY and CDR2 is FYNNEI. CDR3 protein: CATSEGSNEQFF. The CDR3 bases are TGTGCCACCAGCGAAGGGAGCAATGAGCAGTTCTTC.

This clone showed up just once. J is TRBJ2-7 and V is TRBV10-3; 10 bases agree with TRBD2. Unmatched junction bases numbered 6, after V lost 0 bases and J lost 4 bases. The CDR3 consists of 16 residues. The V gene's germline CDR1 is ENHRY and CDR2 SYGVKD. The CDR3 DNA follows: TGTGCCATCAGTGAGTCTAAGCGGGAGGGAGGGTACGAGCAGTACTTC. This sequence encodes CAISESKREGGYEQYF.

The chain employs TRBV27 and TRBJ2-3, with D perhaps matching TRBD2 (6 bases). The CDR3 covers 14 residues. Trimming shortened V by 2 bases and J by 3 bases, and 9 bases separated the two germline ends. Per germline, CDR1 MNHEY and CDR2 SMNVEV (reference sequence). CDR3 DNA: TGTGCCAGCAGTTTAGAACTAGCAACAGATACGCAGTATTTT. As protein: CASSLELATDTQYF.

The chain recombines TRBV29-1 with TRBJ2-1; TRBD1 matches at 10 bases. The junction had 3 bases not matched to a gene; V was cut back by 7 bases and J by 9 bases. Germline assignment: CDR1 SQVTM and CDR2 ANQGSEA. CDR3 length equals 11 residues. This CDR3 reads CSGDRGIEQFF. The CDR3 DNA sequence: TGCAGCGGGGACAGGGGTATTGAGCAGTTCTTC.

The chain links TRBV4-1 to TRBJ2-3; D not certain. Trimming stripped 1 base from V and 6 bases from J, with 8 bases between. This CDR3 spans 13 amino acids. Germline assignment: CDR1 MGHRA and CDR2 YSYEKL. The CDR3 loop reads CASSQGAMDTQYF. The CDR3 DNA follows: TGCGCCAGCAGCCAAGGGGCAATGGATACGCAGTATTTT.

The chain carries TRBV6-5 and TRBJ2-1, with 7 bases matching TRBD1. The CDR3 has 14 residues. Germline V CDR1 and CDR2: MNHEY, SVGAGI. The trim removed 4 bases at V and 7 bases at J, leaving 7 bases unmatched. Here the CDR3 reads CASSSTGVKNEQFF. The CDR3 DNA reads TGTGCCAGCAGTTCTACAGGGGTAAAAAATGAGCAGTTCTTC.

V usage is TRBV5-4 and J usage is TRBJ1-2; D remains ambiguous. V was cut by 2 bases and J by 4 bases, with 9 bases left in between. Per the germline V gene, CDR1 is SGHNT and CDR2 is YYREEE (reference sequence). The CDR3 runs to 13 residues. The CDR3 coding sequence is TGTGCCAGCAGCTTTCCCGGTAGCTATGGCTACACCTTC. This translates into CASSFPGSYGYTF.

V is TRBV19 and J is TRBJ1-1; perhaps TRBD1 as D (6 bases). This CDR3 is built from 14 residues. V gave up 7 bases and J gave up 0 bases, with 12 bases separating them. Looked up from germline, CDR1 is LNHDA and CDR2 is SQIVND (reference sequence). CDR3 nucleotide sequence: TGTGCCAGTATGGAAGGACAGATGAACACTGAAGCTTTCTTT. Residues: CASMEGQMNTEAFF.

The chain carries TRBV5-6 and TRBJ1-3; TRBD1 might be the D (6 bases). The CDR3 loop spans 16 amino acids. The ends were cut back, 0 bases at V and 0 bases at J, with 10 bases in the middle. The germline V gene has CDR1 SGHDT and CDR2 YYEEEE. The CDR3 nucleotides read TGTGCCAGCAGCTTGGTGTGGGGGCTCTCTGGAAACACCATATATTTT. Protein product: CASSLVWGLSGNTIYF.

A single count supports this clone. The chain uses TRBV4-1 and TRBJ2-3; no clear D. Germline CDR1 is MGHRA and CDR2 is YSYEKL. The CDR3 has 14 residues. Trimming cost V 0 bases and J 4 bases, with 8 bases left between them. CDR3 nucleotides: TGCGCCAGCAGCCAAGATCTCCGGGCAGATACGCAGTATTTT. Protein product: CASSQDLRADTQYF.

The rearrangement joins TRBV25-1 to TRBJ1-2; 8 positions agree with TRBD1. The junction had 11 bases not matched to a gene; V was cut back by 4 bases and J by 4 bases. CDR1 MGHDK and CDR2 SYGVNS come from the germline V gene. CDR3 length: 16 amino acids. CDR3 sequence reads: CASSGVRTGILYGYTF. In nucleotides, the CDR3 is TGTGCCAGCAGTGGGGTCCGGACAGGGATCCTCTATGGCTACACCTTC.

This CDR3 reads CASSGGSSIYEQYF. DNA of the CDR3: TGTGCCAGCAGTGGAGGAAGCAGCATATACGAGCAGTACTTC. The V gene is TRBV5-4, the J gene TRBJ2-7, with D maybe TRBD2 (5 bases). The CDR3 extends over 14 amino acids. CDR1 is SGHNT and CDR2 is YYREEE in the germline V gene (reference sequence). Between the trimmed V and J ends, which lost 5 bases and 4 bases, there was a span of 16 bases.

V usage is TRBV2 and J usage is TRBJ1-1, with TRBD1 identical over 9 bases. CDR1 is SNHLY, CDR2 FYNNEI, per germline. This CDR3 spans 14 amino acids. The junction had 3 bases not matched to a gene; V was cut back by 5 bases and J by 2 bases. In DNA form, the CDR3 reads TGTGCCAGCAGTTGGGGACAGGGTAACACTGAAGCTTTCTTT. It codes for CASSWGQGNTEAFF.

The rearrangement links TRBV5-1 to TRBJ1-1, with D tentatively TRBD1 (6 bases). V lost 0 bases and J lost 2, with 11 bases in between. CDR1 and CDR2 from the germline V gene are SGHRS and YFSETQ. The CDR3 has 15 residues. The CDR3 coding sequence is TGCGCCAGCAGCTTGGATTGGGGACAAAACACTGAAGCTTTCTTT. Translating gives CASSLDWGQNTEAFF.

This chain joins TRBV5-6 and TRBJ2-6; no definite D call. The CDR3 has 15 residues. CDR1 and CDR2 from the germline V gene are SGHDT and YYEEEE. V gave up 4 bases and J gave up 0 bases, with 8 bases separating them. The CDR3 loop reads CASSADISGANVLTF. CDR3 in DNA: TGTGCCAGCAGCGCGGATATCTCTGGGGCCAACGTCCTGACTTTC. The whole variable domain, filled in from reference TRBV5-6 and TRBJ2-6, reads DAGVTQSPTHLIKTRGQQVTLRCSPKSGHDTVSWYQQALGQGPQFIFQYYEEEERQRGNFPDRFSGHQFPNYSSELNVNALLLGDSALYLCASSADISGANVLTFGAGSRLTVL.

The chain has TRBV9 and TRBJ1-5; 7 bases map to TRBD1. The CDR3 length is 15 residues. V shed 2 bases, J shed 2 bases, and the junction held 4 bases outside the gene matches. Germline CDR1 and CDR2: SGDLS and YYNGEE. The CDR3 is CASSVDTGGNQPQHF. CDR3 coding DNA: TGTGCCAGCAGCGTGGATACAGGGGGCAATCAGCCCCAGCATTTT.

This clone was seen only once. The V call is TRBV2, the J call TRBJ2-2; TRBD1 matches 8 bases. Trimming at V came to 1 base and at J to 6 bases, leaving 7 bases not matched to a gene. CDR3 size: 16 residues. Germline loops: CDR1 SNHLY, CDR2 FYNNEI. CDR3 sequence (DNA): TGTGCCAGCAGTGAAGGGGGGACAGGAAATGCCGGGGAGCTGTTTTTT. Protein: CASSEGGTGNAGELFF. Drawing the rest from reference TRBV2 and TRBJ2-2, the complete variable domain is EPEVTQTPSHQVTQMGQEVILRCVPISNHLYFYWYRQILGQKVEFLVSFYNNEISEKSEIFDDQFSVERPDGSNFTLKIRSTKLEDSAMYFCASSEGGTGNAGELFFGEGSRLTVL.

The V call is TRBV9, the J call TRBJ2-5; weak D call: TRBD2 (5 bases). CDR1 and CDR2 (germline): SGDLS, YYNGEE. The CDR3 totals 15 residues. The V end was cut by 0 bases, the J end by 2 bases, with 11 bases between. The chain's CDR3 is CASSVDAGIQETQYF. In nucleotides, the CDR3 is TGTGCCAGCAGCGTAGATGCGGGTATACAAGAGACCCAGTACTTC.

The rearrangement joins TRBV28 to TRBJ2-2; TRBD2 aligns across 7 bases. This CDR3 region has 17 residues. CDR1 is MDHEN, CDR2 SYDVKM, per germline. V dropped 3 bases and J dropped 1; count of bases not matched to a gene: 8. The CDR3 here is CASSFSSGGRNTGELFF. The CDR3, as DNA: TGTGCCAGCAGTTTCAGCTCCGGCGGGAGGAACACCGGGGAGCTGTTTTTT. The complete variable domain, with remaining parts taken from reference TRBV28 and TRBJ2-2, reads DVKVTQSSRYLVKRTGEKVFLECVQDMDHENMFWYRQDPGLGLRLIYFSYDVKMKEKGDIPEGYSVSREKKERFSLILESASTNQTSMYLCASSFSSGGRNTGELFFGEGSRLTVL.

V usage is TRBV4-3 and J usage is TRBJ2-7; 10 bases are a match to TRBD2. The CDR3 contains 13 residues. V lost 5 bases to trimming and J lost 3 bases; unmatched junction nucleotides: 1. The V gene's germline CDR1 is LGHNA and CDR2 YSLEER. The CDR3 nucleotides read TGCGCCAGCAGCTGGACTAGCGGCTACGAGCAGTACTTC. This codes for CASSWTSGYEQYF.

The rearrangement joins TRBV18 to TRBJ2-5; possibly TRBD2 for D (6 bases). Germline V gene sequence: CDR1 KGHSH, CDR2 LQKENI. The CDR3 has 13 residues. Trimming stripped 2 bases from V and 5 bases from J, with 9 bases between. Here the CDR3 reads CASSPVGRETQYF. The CDR3 DNA follows: TGTGCCAGCTCACCAGTAGGGAGGGAGACCCAGTACTTC.

The CDR3 here is CASSLTLGALGYTF. Written as DNA, the CDR3 is TGTGCCAGCAGTTTGACTCTGGGGGCGCTTGGCTACACCTTC. The chain combines TRBV28 with TRBJ1-2; TRBD1 might be the D (6 bases). This CDR3 is built from 14 residues. Germline V gene lookup returns CDR1 MDHEN and CDR2 SYDVKM. V shed 3 bases and J shed 7 bases, with 15 bases lying between them.